The 5 T cell receptor beta chains below come from one sample, sequenced in a study of T cell changes during pregnancy in multiple sclerosis. The repertoire was sequenced with immunoSEQ multiplex PCR; TCRdb's copy has only in-frame clones and lacks some. This table has approximately 45,000 clones, almost 95% appearing once. Sequencing used CD4+ T cells from peripheral blood mononuclear cells, obtained in the second trimester of pregnancy. The receptors were gathered from a female donor in good health, enrolled as a control in a pregnancy study.

The chain joins TRBV18 to TRBJ1-2; 8 bases are a match to TRBD1. Germline V gene data show CDR1 as KGHSH and CDR2 as LQKENI. The CDR3 has 14 residues. The V gene end was trimmed by 6 bases and the J gene end by 4 bases; junction bases not matched to a gene: 7. CDR3 coding DNA: TGTGCCAGCTCCCCGACAGGGGAGCTCTATGGCTACACCTTC. Protein: CASSPTGELYGYTF.

The rearrangement joins TRBV19 to TRBJ1-5; 10 bases map to TRBD1. CDR1 is LNHDA, CDR2 SQIVND, per germline (reference sequence). J gave up 1 base and V 6 bases, and 3 bases lay outside the gene matches. This CDR3 has 15 residues. CDR3 protein: CASRTGGLSNQPQHF. The DNA of the CDR3 is TGTGCCAGTAGGACAGGGGGCTTGAGCAATCAGCCCCAGCATTTT.

The gene calls are TRBV2 and TRBJ2-1; possibly TRBD2 for D (5 bases). The CDR3 is made up of 14 amino acids. Trimming took off 7 bases at V and 5 bases at J, with 15 bases between the two ends. From germline, CDR1 is SNHLY and CDR2 FYNNEI. CDR3 coding DNA: TGTGCCAGCAAAATCATGGGGAGAGACAATGAGCAGTTCTTC. Translating it yields CASKIMGRDNEQFF.

The chain uses TRBV4-3 and TRBJ1-2, with D perhaps TRBD1 (5 bases). This CDR3 region has 15 residues. Germline-derived CDR1 and CDR2 are LGHNA and YSLEER. Trimming removed 0 bases at V and 3 bases at J, with 11 bases between. In nucleotides, the CDR3 is TGCGCCAGCAGCCAAGATCTAGGGGTTCACTATGGCTACACCTTC. Translated, it gives CASSQDLGVHYGYTF.

J is TRBJ2-7 and V is TRBV28, with 8 bases lining up with TRBD2. Trimming removed 6 bases from V and 1 base from J; junction bases left unmatched: 5. The CDR3 has 14 residues. Germline CDR1 and CDR2: MDHEN and SYDVKM. The CDR3 loop reads CASSPAGGSYEQYF. In DNA, the CDR3 is TGTGCCAGCAGCCCCGCGGGGGGATCCTACGAGCAGTACTTC.